This T cell receptor beta chain was documented in a study of T cell responses to AZD1222 COVID-19 vaccine (dated by TCRdb to the early 2020s). For context, the study as a whole: TCR sequencing covered roughly 230 trial participants: 200 to 220 given two doses of AZD1222 and 26 given two doses of MenACWY control vaccine. Trial participants were enrolled by age into subgroups of 18-55, 56-69 and 70-plus years, and around 150, 28 and 57 TCR-sequenced participants, respectively, were included in these subgroups. Overall study results and their limits: Participants were mostly white British and included more females than males, and it was suggested by the authors that clonal diversity may have been underestimated. Reportedly, almost half of the unique spike-specific TCRs recognized epitopes lying outside the regions that are mutated in the B.1.351 and B.1.1.7 variants. Only five to seven AZD1222 recipients were SARS-CoV-2 seropositive at baseline, limiting conclusions about previously exposed vaccinees. CD4 TCRs associated with the vaccine covered the entire spike protein, and the dominant responses were in regions 160-218 and 743-854. No day 14 peak-response samples were available, so repertoires were characterized only after the peak T cell response. The 56-69-year group was small, and its depth increase did not reach significance, likely because of low power. After two AZD1222 doses, spike-specific TCR breadth and depth were significantly higher than at day 0 and than in MenACWY recipients.

Points on this clone: The target of this receptor is not known. No quality values exist for individual bases; no much larger clone is one base distant.

After removal of 1 base from V and 4 bases from J, the junction retains 6 bases not matched to a gene. From the cysteine through the phenylalanine, the CDR3 covers 15 amino acids. The entry retains the CDR3 DNA only, 45 bases that are in frame from base 1. In the germline V gene, CDR1 corresponds to MNHEY and CDR2 to SVGAGI. The sample's time point, from its label and the paper: baseline before first vaccination. The intended sense of this specimen's treatment or condition label: meningococcal conjugate vaccine given as trial control. Samples from vaccinated people were obtained from the UK trials COV001 and COV002, which included a single-blind randomized controlled phase 2/3 trial of AZD1222 (ChAdOx1 nCoV-19) in healthy adults. Trial participant PBMC samples were collected at day 0 and day 28 after the second dose for TCRbeta chain sequencing. The CDR3 regions of human TCRbeta chains were subjected to immunosequencing. In the authors' own workflow: Repertoire TCRs were matched against a reference library of SARS-CoV-2-specific TCRs generated with the MIRA antigen-specificity platform. Breadth was defined as the fraction of unique TCRs that were SARS-CoV-2-associated. Depth was defined as the fraction of total T cells that were SARS-CoV-2-associated. Each spike-specific TCR was assigned to its reactive spike region and to a CD4 or CD8 class using the MIRA data. Log10-transformed breadth and depth values were compared by one-way ANOVA with Sidak's multiple comparisons tests. This immuneACCESS table, as held by TCRdb, lists in-frame sequences with V and J called but not all clones. Of the missing ones, under half trace to an unresolved V gene in checked studies; the others have no known cause. V, J and clone size are taken as reported in that table, and D and trimming were inferred from the DNA itself. Across this sample there are approximately 83,000 clones, with 80% to 95% seen only once. Less than 5.5% of the sample comes from the top ten.

The sample in question was peripheral blood, obtained on day 0 of MenACWY control vaccination. This TCR was sampled from an adult in good health. The chain uses TRBV6-5 and TRBJ1-2, with TRBD1 identical over 7 junction bases. The CDR3 here reads CASSYLSTGFYGYTF. In nucleotides, the sequence is TGTGCCAGCAGTTACTTATCGACAGGGTTCTATGGCTACACCTTC.